This T cell receptor (beta chain) was found in a study of beta chain features in type 1 diabetes. Expressed TCRB transcripts got sequenced, as all isolated RNA was reverse transcribed. Measured with immunoSEQ multiplex PCR; TCRdb has only the in-frame clones, and not every one. This sample carries over 500,000 clones, roughly 15% of them seen once, and the ten largest clones take 0.09% to 0.095%. The CDR3 extends over 16 amino acids. Germline lookup yields CDR1 MRHNA and CDR2 SNTAGT. V gave up 5 bases and J gave up 10 bases; unmatched junction bases: 15. Sequenced sample: naive CD4+ T cells from blood. The receptor was isolated from a young man in good health. The rearrangement uses TRBV6-4 and TRBJ2-1; TRBD2 aligns across 9 bases. CDR3 coding DNA: TGTGCCAGCAGTCCCATAGCGGGAGTTGGTGTATCCGAGCAGTTCTTC. This sequence encodes CASSPIAGVGVSEQFF.